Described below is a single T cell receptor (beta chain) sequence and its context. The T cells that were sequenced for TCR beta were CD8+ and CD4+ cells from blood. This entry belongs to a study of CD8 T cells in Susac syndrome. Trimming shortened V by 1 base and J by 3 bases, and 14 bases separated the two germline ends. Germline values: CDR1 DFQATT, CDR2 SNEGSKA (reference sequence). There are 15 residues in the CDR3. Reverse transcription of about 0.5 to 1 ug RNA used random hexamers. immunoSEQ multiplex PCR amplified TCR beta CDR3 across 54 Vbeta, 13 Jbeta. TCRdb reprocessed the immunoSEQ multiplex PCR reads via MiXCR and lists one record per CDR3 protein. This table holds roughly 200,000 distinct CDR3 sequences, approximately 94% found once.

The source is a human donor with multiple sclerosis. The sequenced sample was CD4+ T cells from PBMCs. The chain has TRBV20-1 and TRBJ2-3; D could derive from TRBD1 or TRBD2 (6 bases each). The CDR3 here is CSARAGDSLTDTQYF. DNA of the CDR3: TGCAGTGCTAGAGCAGGGGACTCGCTAACAGATACGCAGTATTTT.